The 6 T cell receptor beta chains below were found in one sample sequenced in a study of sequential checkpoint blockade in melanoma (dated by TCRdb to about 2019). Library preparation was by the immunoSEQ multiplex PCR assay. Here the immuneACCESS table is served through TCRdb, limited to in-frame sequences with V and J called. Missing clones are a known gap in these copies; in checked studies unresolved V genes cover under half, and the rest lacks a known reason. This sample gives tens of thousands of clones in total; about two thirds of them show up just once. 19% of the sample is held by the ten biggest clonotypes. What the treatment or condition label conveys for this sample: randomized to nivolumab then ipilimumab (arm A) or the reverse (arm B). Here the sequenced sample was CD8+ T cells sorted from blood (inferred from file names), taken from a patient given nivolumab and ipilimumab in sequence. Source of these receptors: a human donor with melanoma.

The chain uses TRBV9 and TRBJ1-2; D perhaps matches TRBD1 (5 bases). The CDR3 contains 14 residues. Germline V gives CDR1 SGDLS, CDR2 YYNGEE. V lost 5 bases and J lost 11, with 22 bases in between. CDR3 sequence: CASSGFRGRTHYTF. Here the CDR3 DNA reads TGTGCCAGCAGTGGCTTTAGGGGCCGTACCCATTACACCTTC.

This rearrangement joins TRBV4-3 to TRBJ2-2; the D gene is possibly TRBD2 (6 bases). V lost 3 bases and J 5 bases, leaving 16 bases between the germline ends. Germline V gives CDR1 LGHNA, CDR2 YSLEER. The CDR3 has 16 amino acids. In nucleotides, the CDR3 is TGCGCCAGCAGCCATCCCCGCTCCGGGGGAACCGGGGAGCTGTTTTTT. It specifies CASSHPRSGGTGELFF.

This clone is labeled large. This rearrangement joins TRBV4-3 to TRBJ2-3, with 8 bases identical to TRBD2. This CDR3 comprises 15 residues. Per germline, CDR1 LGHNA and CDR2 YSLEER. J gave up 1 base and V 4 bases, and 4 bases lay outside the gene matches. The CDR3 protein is CASSLVGGGTDTQYF. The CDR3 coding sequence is TGCGCCAGCAGCCTAGTCGGGGGGGGCACAGATACGCAGTATTTT.

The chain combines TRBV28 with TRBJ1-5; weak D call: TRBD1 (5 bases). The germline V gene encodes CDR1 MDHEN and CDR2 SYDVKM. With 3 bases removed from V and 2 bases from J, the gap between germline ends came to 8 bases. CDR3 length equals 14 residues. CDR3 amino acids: CASSFEQGNQPQHF. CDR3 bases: TGTGCCAGCAGTTTTGAACAGGGCAATCAGCCCCAGCATTTT.

The CDR3 reads CASSYSISNQPQHF. The CDR3 nucleotides read TGTGCCAGCAGTTACTCCATTAGCAATCAGCCCCAGCATTTT. The chain couples TRBV6-6 to TRBJ1-5, with D hard to call. The V end lost 0 bases, the J end lost 0 bases, and 3 bases lay between the germline ends. Germline lookup yields CDR1 MNHNY and CDR2 SVGAGI (reference sequence). The CDR3 loop spans 14 amino acids.

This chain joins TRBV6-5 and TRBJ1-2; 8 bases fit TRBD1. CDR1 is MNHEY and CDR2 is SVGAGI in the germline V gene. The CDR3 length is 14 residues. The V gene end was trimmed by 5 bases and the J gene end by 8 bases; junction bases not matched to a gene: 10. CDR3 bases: TGTGCCAGCAGTCCACCCTCCGGGACAGGAGGCTACACCTTC. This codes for CASSPPSGTGGYTF.